The 15 T cell receptor beta chains below were found in one sample sequenced in a study of blood T cell repertoires in COVID-19. Data came from immunoSEQ multiplex PCR; TCRdb stores just in-frame clones and leaves some out. The profile shows approximately 140,000 clones, around 82% of them singletons. Sequenced sample: peripheral blood. All receptors come from a human donor with acute or convalescent COVID-19. The donor label of this sample is uncertain.

This clone was found a few times. The chain recombines TRBV4-2 with TRBJ2-2; maybe TRBD2 (5 bases). Trimming removed 1 base at V and 2 bases at J, with 8 bases between. The CDR3 has 15 residues. Germline CDR1 is LGHNA and CDR2 is YNFKEQ. DNA for the CDR3: TGTGCCAGCAGCCAAGGGACTTCTAACACCGGGGAGCTGTTTTTT. Translating it yields CASSQGTSNTGELFF.

The chain carries TRBV19 and TRBJ2-7, with 11 bases that match TRBD2. Unmatched junction bases numbered 13, after V lost 6 bases and J lost 6 bases. Germline V gives CDR1 LNHDA, CDR2 SQIVND (reference sequence). The CDR3 length is 16 residues. CDR3 bases: TGTGCCAGTAGCATCCGCGGTAGCGGGGGGGTCGTCGAGCAGTACTTC. This sequence encodes CASSIRGSGGVVEQYF.

This clone was seen a handful of times. The chain employs TRBV5-1 and TRBJ2-7; TRBD2 matches at 12 bases. CDR3 size: 14 residues. Germline CDR1 SGHRS, CDR2 YFSETQ. Trimming cost V 4 bases and J 4 bases; bases outside gene matches: 3. The DNA for the CDR3 is TGCGCCAGCAGCCCGACTAGCGGGGGATACGAGCAGTACTTC. The encoded protein is CASSPTSGGYEQYF.

The chain couples TRBV7-2 to TRBJ1-4; 7 positions match TRBD1. Germline CDR1 and CDR2: SGHTA and FQGNSA. This CDR3 has 15 amino acids. J was trimmed by 8 bases and V by 2 bases; bases with no gene match: 8. The CDR3 protein is CASSLMRQGGEKLFF. The CDR3 nucleotides read TGTGCCAGCAGCTTAATGAGACAGGGAGGAGAAAAACTGTTTTTT.

The chain uses TRBV15 and TRBJ1-6; D call uncertain. The CDR3 is 12 amino acids. Trimming left V 4 bases short and J 15 bases short, with 13 bases between. CDR1 and CDR2 (germline): LNHNV, YYDKDF (reference sequence). CDR3 loop: CATSIRNGHLHF. The CDR3 nucleotides are TGTGCCACCAGCATCAGGAATGGTCACCTCCACTTT. The full variable domain, with the rest looked up from reference TRBV15 and TRBJ1-6, is DAMVIQNPRYQVTQFGKPVTLSCSQTLNHNVMYWYQQKSSQAPKLLFHYYDKDFNNEADTPDNFQSRRPNTSFCFLDIRSPGLGDTAMYLCATSIRNGHLHFGNGTRLTVT.

The V call is TRBV4-1, the J call TRBJ1-4; D is unresolved. The CDR3 has 14 residues. V lost 4 bases and J 8 bases, leaving 14 bases between the germline ends. Germline V gene lookup returns CDR1 MGHRA and CDR2 YSYEKL. The CDR3 protein is CASSLGLREEKLFF. The DNA of the CDR3 is TGCGCCAGCAGCCTTGGCCTACGGGAGGAAAAACTGTTTTTT.

This sequence joins TRBV19 and TRBJ1-6; D not resolved. With 3 bases removed from V and 10 bases from J, the gap between germline ends came to 7 bases. Germline V gene data show CDR1 as LNHDA and CDR2 as SQIVND (reference sequence). The CDR3 is made up of 12 amino acids. CDR3 protein: CASSIGGSPLHF. The CDR3 region has the DNA TGTGCCAGTAGTATCGGAGGGTCACCCCTCCACTTT.

The CDR3 reads CARGVTQAGATFF. The CDR3 nucleotides are TGTGCCCGGGGGGTAACCCAGGCGGGCGCAACTTTCTTT. The J gene is TRBJ1-1, the V gene TRBV30; weak D call: TRBD1 (5 bases). Germline V gives CDR1 GTSNPN, CDR2 SVGIG (reference sequence). The CDR3 has 13 amino acids. V lost 8 bases, J lost 12 bases, and 25 bases lay in between.

This rearrangement joins TRBV4-1 to TRBJ1-2, with 7 bases lining up with TRBD1. The germline CDR1 and CDR2 sequences are MGHRA and YSYEKL. V lost 0 bases to trimming and J lost 0 bases; unmatched junction nucleotides: 7. The CDR3 is 17 residues long. The CDR3 sequence is CASSQEGSQGANYGYTF. The DNA of the CDR3 is TGCGCCAGCAGCCAAGAGGGGTCTCAGGGGGCTAACTATGGCTACACCTTC.

The chain employs TRBV5-1 and TRBJ1-4; the D gene is possibly TRBD1 (6 bases). Between the trimmed V and J ends, which lost 6 bases and 7 bases, there was a span of 22 bases. This CDR3 contains 16 residues. The V gene's germline CDR1 is SGHRS and CDR2 YFSETQ. The CDR3 is CASTPRYRVSGEKLFF. In nucleotides, the CDR3 is TGCGCCAGCACCCCCCGGTACAGGGTATCTGGTGAAAAACTGTTTTTT.

This chain links TRBV3-1 (or the pseudogene TRBV3-2) with TRBJ2-1; TRBD2 might be the D (7 bases). Germline loops: CDR1 LGHDT, CDR2 YNNKEL (reference sequence). The CDR3 sequence is 16 residues long. V dropped 5 bases and J dropped 4 bases, with 18 bases sitting between them. The CDR3 nucleotides are TGTGCCAGCAGCGACTCTCGCGGGGGCCGATACAATGAGCAGTTCTTC. This translates into CASSDSRGGRYNEQFF.

The chain employs TRBV18 and TRBJ1-3, with 10 bases fitting TRBD1. The germline V gene encodes CDR1 KGHSH and CDR2 LQKENI. CDR3 length equals 14 residues. J gave up 6 bases and V 5 bases, and 4 bases lay outside the gene matches. CDR3 coding DNA: TGTGCCAGCTCAGCGGGACAGGGGATAAACACCATATATTTT. Its protein product is CASSAGQGINTIYF.

This clone came up many times. The chain couples TRBV6-6 to TRBJ1-1, with D maybe TRBD1 (5 bases). This CDR3 is built from 15 residues. Deletions cut 7 bases from V and 1 base from J, with 16 bases between. Per germline, CDR1 MNHNY and CDR2 SVGAGI (reference sequence). The CDR3 is CASTSRGTENTEAFF. The CDR3 DNA reads TGTGCCAGCACCTCCCGGGGGACCGAGAACACTGAAGCTTTCTTT.

In its sample, this clone was seen a few times. This chain links TRBV7-2 with TRBJ1-4, with TRBD1 matching 10 bases. CDR3 length equals 14 residues. Losses at the gene ends were 5 bases for V and 6 bases for J; bases not matched to a gene: 3. Germline CDR1 reads SGHTA; CDR2 reads FQGNSA. CDR3 DNA sequence: TGTGCCAGCAGCACGGACAGGGGGGATGAAAAACTGTTTTTT. This gives the protein CASSTDRGDEKLFF.

The rearrangement links TRBV5-1 to TRBJ2-1, with D possibly being TRBD1 (5 bases). V was pared by 0 bases and J by 5 bases, with 9 bases between. The CDR3 consists of 14 residues. Per the germline V gene, CDR1 is SGHRS and CDR2 is YFSETQ. The DNA of the CDR3 is TGCGCCAGCAGCTTGGTGGGGCCTGACAATGAGCAGTTCTTC. Its translation is CASSLVGPDNEQFF.